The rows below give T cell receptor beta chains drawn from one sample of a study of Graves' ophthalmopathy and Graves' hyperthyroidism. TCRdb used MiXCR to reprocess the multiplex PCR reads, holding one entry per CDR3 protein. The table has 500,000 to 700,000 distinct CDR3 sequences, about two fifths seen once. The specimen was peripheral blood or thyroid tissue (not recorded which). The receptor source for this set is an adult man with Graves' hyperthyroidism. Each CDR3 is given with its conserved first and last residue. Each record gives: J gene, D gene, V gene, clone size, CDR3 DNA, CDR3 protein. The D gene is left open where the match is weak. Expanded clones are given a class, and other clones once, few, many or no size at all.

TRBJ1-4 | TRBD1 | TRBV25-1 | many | TGTGCCAGCAGTGCGCCCCCGGGACAGAGTGAAAAACTGTTTTTT | CASSAPPGQSEKLFF
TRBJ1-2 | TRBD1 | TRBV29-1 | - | TGCAGCTTATTGGACAGGGGAGATGGCTACACCTTC | CSLLDRGDGYTF
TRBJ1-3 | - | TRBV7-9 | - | TGTGCCAGCAGCCACAATCAGGCAGGGCCCCACTCTGGAAACACCATATATTTT | CASSHNQAGPHSGNTIYF
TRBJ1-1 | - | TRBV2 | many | TGTGCCAGCAGTAGTACGTACATGAACACTGAAGCTTTCTTT | CASSSTYMNTEAFF
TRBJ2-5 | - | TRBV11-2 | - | TGTGCTACCCCCAGATTCGGGGTTGAGACCCAGTACTTC | CATPRFGVETQYF
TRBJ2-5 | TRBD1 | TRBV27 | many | TGTGCCAGCAGTTTTTGGGACAGCCAAGAGACCCAGTACTTC | CASSFWDSQETQYF
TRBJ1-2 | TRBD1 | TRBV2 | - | TGTGCCAGCAGTTCGGACAGGGCCCTGGGCTACACCTTC | CASSSDRALGYTF
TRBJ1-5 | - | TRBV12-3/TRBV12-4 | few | TGTGCCAGCAGTTCCCCGACAAGGGGACTGCAGCCCCAGCATTTT | CASSSPTRGLQPQHF
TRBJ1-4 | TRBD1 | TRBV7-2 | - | TGTGCCAGCAGGCAGACCCGACAGGGGGCTGAAAAACTGTTTTTT | CASRQTRQGAEKLFF
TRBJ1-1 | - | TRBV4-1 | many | TGCGCCAGCAGCCAAGAAACAGGGAGGGTCAGTGAAGCTTTCTTT | CASSQETGRVSEAFF
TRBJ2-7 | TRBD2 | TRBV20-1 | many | TGCAGTGCTAGAGCAGGACTAGCGGGGAGCTACGAGCAGTACTTC | CSARAGLAGSYEQYF
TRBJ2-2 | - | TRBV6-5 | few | TGTGCCATCCGGACTAACACCGGGGAGCTGTTTTTT | CAIRTNTGELFF
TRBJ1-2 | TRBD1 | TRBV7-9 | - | TGTGCCAGCAGCCCCGACAGGGGGCCAAATGGCTACACCTTC | CASSPDRGPNGYTF
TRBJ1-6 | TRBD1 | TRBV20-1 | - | TGCAGTGCTAGACCCAGGACAGGGTATAATTCACCCCTCCACTTT | CSARPRTGYNSPLHF
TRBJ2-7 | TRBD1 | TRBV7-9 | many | TGTGCCAGCAGCCCCCGACAGGGCCCCTACGAGCAGTACTTC | CASSPRQGPYEQYF
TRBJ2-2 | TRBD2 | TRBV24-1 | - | TGTGCCTTACCGGGACTAGCGGGAGGGGAGCTGTTTTTT | CALPGLAGGELFF
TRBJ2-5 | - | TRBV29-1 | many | TGCAGCGTTGATGGGATCCTACAAGAGACCCAGTACTTC | CSVDGILQETQYF
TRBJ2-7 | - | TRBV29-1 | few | TGCAGCGTTGGGACGGGAGACAATGAGCAGTACTTC | CSVGTGDNEQYF
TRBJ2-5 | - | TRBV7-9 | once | TGTGCCAGCAGCTTAATGGTGGCTGGGGGCACAGAGACCCAGTACTTC | CASSLMVAGGTETQYF
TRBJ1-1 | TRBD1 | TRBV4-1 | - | TGCGCCACCTTGGACAGGGGAGGTACTGAAGCTTTCTTT | CATLDRGGTEAFF
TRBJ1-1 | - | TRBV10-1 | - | TGCGCCAGCAGTGTGCGGGACGGGGTGGCTTTCTTT | CASSVRDGVAFF
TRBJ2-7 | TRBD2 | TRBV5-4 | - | TGTGCCAGCAGCTTAGGGACTAGCGGGATCTACAATGAGCAGTACTTC | CASSLGTSGIYNEQYF